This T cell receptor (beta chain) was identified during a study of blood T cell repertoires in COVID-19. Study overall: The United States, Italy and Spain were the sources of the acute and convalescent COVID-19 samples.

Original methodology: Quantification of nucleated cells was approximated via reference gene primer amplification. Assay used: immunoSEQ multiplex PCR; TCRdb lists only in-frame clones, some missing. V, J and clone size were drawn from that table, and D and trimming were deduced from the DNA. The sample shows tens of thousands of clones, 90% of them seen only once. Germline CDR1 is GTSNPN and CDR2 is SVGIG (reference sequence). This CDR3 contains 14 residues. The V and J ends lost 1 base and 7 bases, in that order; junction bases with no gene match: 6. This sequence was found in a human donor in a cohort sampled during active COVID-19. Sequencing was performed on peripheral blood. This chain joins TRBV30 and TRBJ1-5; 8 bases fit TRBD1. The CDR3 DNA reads TGTGCCTGGAGTGAGACACAGGGGGAGCAGCCCCAGCATTTT. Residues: CAWSETQGEQPQHF.